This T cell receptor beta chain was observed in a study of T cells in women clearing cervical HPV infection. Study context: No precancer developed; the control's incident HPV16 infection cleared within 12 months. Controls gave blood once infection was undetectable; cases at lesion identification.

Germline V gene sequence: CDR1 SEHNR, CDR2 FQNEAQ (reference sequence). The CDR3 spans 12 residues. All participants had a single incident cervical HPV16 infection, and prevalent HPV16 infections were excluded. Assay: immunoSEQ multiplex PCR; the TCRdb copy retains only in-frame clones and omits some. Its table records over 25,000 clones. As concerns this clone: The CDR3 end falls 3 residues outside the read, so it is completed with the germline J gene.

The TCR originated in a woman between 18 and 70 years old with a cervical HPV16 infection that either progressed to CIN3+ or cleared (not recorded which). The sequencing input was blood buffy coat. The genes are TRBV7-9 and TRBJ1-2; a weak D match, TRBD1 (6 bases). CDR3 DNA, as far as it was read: TGTGCCAGCAGAGCTGGGACAATGGGC. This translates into CASRAGTMG. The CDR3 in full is CASRAGTMGYTF.